This T cell receptor (beta chain) derives from a study of human T cells and chemical hapten exposure. Study-wide context: DPC at 2% was the sensitizing agent, placed on roughly 2 cm by roughly 2 cm of upper inner arm skin. Patch tests put 0.01% DPC on the upper back, read at 6 days.

Findings of the study overall: Significantly more large CDR3 similarity clusters arose among expanded TCRs than among controls.

TCRdb recomputed calls from the RACE reads with MiXCR, one row per CDR3 protein. The profile covers approximately 340,000 distinct CDR3 sequences, with 5.5% to 8% appearing a single time and approximately 8.9% taken by the ten largest. This clonotype appeared many times. Its cognate antigen is unknown. Trimming removed 5 bases at V and 6 bases at J, with 9 bases between. The CDR3 length is 12 residues. Germline V CDR1 and CDR2: SGHTA, FQGNSA. The time point was: patch test 1, 2 weeks after DPC sensitization. Documented treatment: therapeutic diphenylcyclopropenone sensitization with weekly scalp DPC. Sample donors consisted of patients with alopecia, aged 18 to 70 years, who were suitable for DPC.

This TCR was recovered from a woman under 30 with alopecia areata. Some clones in this sample may be carry-over from other donors' samples. The input for sequencing was whole blood, taken in connection with sensitization to the hapten diphenylcyclopropenone (DPC). The rearrangement links TRBV7-2 to TRBJ2-3, with D perhaps matching TRBD1 (5 bases). The CDR3 sequence: CASSEDSDTQYF. For the CDR3, the DNA is TGTGCCAGCAGCGAAGACAGTGATACGCAGTATTTT.